The clone carrying this TCR beta chain appeared many times. Antigen unknown. V lost 3 bases to trimming and J lost 2 bases, with 7 bases between them. The CDR3 has 13 amino acids. The germline gives CDR1 SGHTA, CDR2 FQGTGA. The sample comes from a study of blood T cells in healthy people across ages. Study-level findings and limits: Across samples, TCR beta diversity tracked strongly with naive T cell percentage.

Through a sample-barcoded 5' primer and a J-beta primer mix, a second PCR was run for about 6 to 11 cycles. TCRdb reprocessed the 5' RACE reads via MiXCR and lists one record per CDR3 protein. The repertoire has about 840,000 distinct CDR3 sequences, about 29% of them found once; the top ten carry roughly 10%. These data also featured in a second study, about T cells of mothers and their children. This second report adds: The donors comprised a handful of children and their three healthy Caucasian mothers. Addition of sample barcodes and 2-4 random nucleotides occurred through the M1S primer of the second PCR.

Sequencing was carried out using blood. This clonotype was sampled from a woman aged 40 to 50 in good health. The V and J genes are TRBV7-3 and TRBJ1-1; D might be TRBD1 (6 bases). The CDR3 protein is CASSLGHNTEAFF. The CDR3 DNA reads as TGTGCCAGCAGCTTGGGACATAACACTGAAGCTTTCTTT. Together with reference TRBV7-3 and TRBJ1-1, the CDR3 gives the full variable domain: GAGVSQTPSNKVTEKGKYVELRCDPISGHTALYWYRQSLGQGPEFLIYFQGTGAADDSGLPNDRFFAVRPEGSVSTLKIQRTERGDSAVYLCASSLGHNTEAFFGQGTRLTVV.